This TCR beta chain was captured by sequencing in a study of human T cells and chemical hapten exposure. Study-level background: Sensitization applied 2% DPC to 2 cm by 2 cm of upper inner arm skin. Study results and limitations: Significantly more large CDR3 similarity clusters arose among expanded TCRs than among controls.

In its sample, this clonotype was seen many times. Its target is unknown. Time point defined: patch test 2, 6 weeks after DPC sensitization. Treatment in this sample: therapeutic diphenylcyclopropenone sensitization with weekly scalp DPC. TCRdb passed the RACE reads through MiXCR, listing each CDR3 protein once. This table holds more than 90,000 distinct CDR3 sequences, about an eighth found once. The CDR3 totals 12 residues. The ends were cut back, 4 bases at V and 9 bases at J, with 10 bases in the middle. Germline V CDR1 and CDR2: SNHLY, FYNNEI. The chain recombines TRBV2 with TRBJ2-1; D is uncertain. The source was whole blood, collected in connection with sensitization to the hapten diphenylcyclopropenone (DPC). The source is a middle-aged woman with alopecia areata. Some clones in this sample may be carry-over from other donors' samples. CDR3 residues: CASSGVGGEQFF. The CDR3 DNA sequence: TGTGCCAGCAGTGGAGTTGGCGGTGAGCAGTTCTTC.